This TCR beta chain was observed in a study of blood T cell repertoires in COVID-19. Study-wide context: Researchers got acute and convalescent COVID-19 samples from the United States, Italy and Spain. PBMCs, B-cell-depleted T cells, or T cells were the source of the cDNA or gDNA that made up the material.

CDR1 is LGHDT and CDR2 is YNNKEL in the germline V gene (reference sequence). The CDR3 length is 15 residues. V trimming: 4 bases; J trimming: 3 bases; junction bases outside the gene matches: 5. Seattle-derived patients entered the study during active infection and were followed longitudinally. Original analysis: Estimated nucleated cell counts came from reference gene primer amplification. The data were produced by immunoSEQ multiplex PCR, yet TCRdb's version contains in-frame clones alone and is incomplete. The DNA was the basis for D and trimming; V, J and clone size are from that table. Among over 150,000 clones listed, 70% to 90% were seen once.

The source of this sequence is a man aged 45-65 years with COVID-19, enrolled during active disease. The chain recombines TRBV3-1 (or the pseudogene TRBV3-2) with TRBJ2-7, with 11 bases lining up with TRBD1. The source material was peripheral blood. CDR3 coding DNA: TGTGCCAGCAGCCCGGGGACAGGGGGATTCTACGAGCAGTACTTC. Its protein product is CASSPGTGGFYEQYF.